A single sample is the source of the 22 T cell receptor beta chains below, sequenced in a study of post-analysis software for immune sequencing data. Regarding the study as a whole: Patients showed TRBV5-6, TRBV5-1 and TRBV20-1 among roughly 5 TRBV segments more frequent than in controls.

The library was made from cDNA and included unique molecular identifiers. TCRdb itself ran the PCR reads through MiXCR, one entry per CDR3 protein. The data contain roughly 800,000 distinct CDR3 sequences, 35% to 55% of them singletons. Their target antigens are unknown. The sample was blood. The source is a girl aged 10 to 17 with multiple sclerosis.

This chain links TRBV6-1 with TRBJ2-1; 11 nucleotides agree with TRBD2. The CDR3 sequence is 16 residues long. V gave up 5 bases and J gave up 8 bases; unmatched junction bases: 11. Germline lookup yields CDR1 MNHNS and CDR2 SASEGT. The CDR3 here is CASSPRRLAGRDEQFF. CDR3 sequence (DNA): TGTGCCAGCAGTCCCCGGAGACTAGCGGGGAGGGATGAGCAGTTCTTC.

The chain has TRBV6-6 and TRBJ1-2; no clear D gene. The CDR3 has 13 amino acids. The germline CDR1 and CDR2 sequences are MNHNY and SVGAGI (reference sequence). V lost 6 bases, J lost 8 bases, and 16 bases lay in between. The CDR3 loop is CASSPVKGYGYTF. The CDR3 DNA reads TGTGCCAGCAGCCCGGTGAAGGGATACGGCTACACCTTC.

With respect to this clonotype: The conserved phenylalanine or tryptophan normally closing the CDR3 is absent here, so this likely arose from a read error. The rearrangement joins TRBV20-1 to TRBJ2-1; D perhaps matches TRBD2 (6 bases). Deletions cut 3 bases from V and 6 bases from J, with 12 bases between. The CDR3 has 13 residues. Germline V CDR1 and CDR2: DFQATT, SNEGSKA (reference sequence). This CDR3 reads CSASGSSGNEQFL. The DNA of the CDR3 is TGCAGTGCTAGCGGGAGCTCCGGCAATGAGCAGTTCTTA.

The chain carries TRBV20-1 and TRBJ2-1, with a tentative D call TRBD1 (6 bases). V lost 0 bases to trimming and J lost 7 bases, with 22 bases between them. This CDR3 has 17 amino acids. Looked up from germline, CDR1 is DFQATT and CDR2 is SNEGSKA (reference sequence). DNA for the CDR3: TGCAGTGCTAGAGATAAGGGCAGGGGCAAGAAGGTTAATGAGCAGTTCTTC. Translating gives CSARDKGRGKKVNEQFF.

The rearrangement links TRBV19 to TRBJ1-2; D is ambiguous. Germline values: CDR1 LNHDA, CDR2 SQIVND (reference sequence). This CDR3 region has 11 residues. With 11 bases removed from V and 3 bases from J, the gap between germline ends came to 10 bases. This CDR3 reads CAVPTHYGYTF. As DNA, the CDR3 is TGTGCCGTCCCCACTCACTATGGCTACACCTTC.

V and J are TRBV20-1 and TRBJ2-5, with 11 bases aligning to TRBD1. CDR1 is DFQATT, CDR2 SNEGSKA, per germline (reference sequence). The junction had 9 bases not matched to a gene; V was cut back by 4 bases and J by 5 bases. The CDR3 loop spans 15 amino acids. The CDR3 loop reads CSATRTGGIGETQYF. The CDR3 coding sequence is TGCAGTGCTACTCGGACAGGGGGCATCGGGGAGACCCAGTACTTC.

This clonotype occurred a few times. This chain connects TRBV12-3 or TRBV12-4 to TRBJ2-5; D could derive from TRBD1 or TRBD2 (5 bases each). Matching the DNA end better, TRBJ2-7 makes the J call doubtful. This CDR3 has 15 residues. CDR3 region: CASSPSGLPTYEQYF. CDR3 sequence (DNA): TGTGCCAGCAGTCCCTCGGGGCTACCTACCTACGAGCAGTACTTC.

This clonotype appeared a few times. V usage is TRBV6-1 and J usage is TRBJ2-4; TRBD2 agrees at 12 bases. V shed 3 bases, J shed 13 bases, and the junction held 13 bases outside the gene matches. Germline assignment: CDR1 MNHNS and CDR2 SASEGT. The CDR3 sequence is 16 residues long. CDR3 nucleotide sequence: TGTGCCAGCAGTGAGGCTAGCGGGAGGGCCGCGGAAGAGCAGTACTTC. Translation: CASSEASGRAAEEQYF.

The V and J genes are TRBV7-9 and TRBJ1-1; possible D gene TRBD1, 6 bases. In germline, CDR1 is SEHNR, CDR2 FQNEAQ (reference sequence). This CDR3 has 15 amino acids. The V end lost 1 base, the J end lost 4 bases, and 13 bases lay between the germline ends. For the CDR3, the DNA is TGTGCCAGCAGCTTAGAGGGGGGGCGAATCACTGAAGCTTTCTTT. It translates to CASSLEGGRITEAFF.

This clonotype showed up just once. The chain uses TRBV29-1 and TRBJ1-2, with no clear D. The CDR3 is 14 residues long. V gave up 7 bases and J gave up 4 bases, with 19 bases separating them. The V gene's germline CDR1 is SQVTM and CDR2 ANQGSEA. The CDR3 is CSDGVVIPSYGYTF. The CDR3 nucleotides are TGCAGCGATGGGGTGGTAATCCCTTCCTATGGCTACACCTTC.

This clonotype was seen a handful of times. V is TRBV28 and J is TRBJ2-1; TRBD2 agrees at 8 bases. Germline lookup yields CDR1 MDHEN and CDR2 SYDVKM. Unmatched junction bases numbered 13, after V lost 4 bases and J lost 5 bases. This CDR3 is 17 amino acids long. The DNA of the CDR3 is TGTGCCAGCAGTTCCATCCCCCGGAGCGGGAGTAACAATGAGCAGTTCTTC. This codes for CASSSIPRSGSNNEQFF.

The chain carries TRBV20-1 and TRBJ2-5, with 8 positions matching TRBD2. There are 13 residues in the CDR3. Germline CDR1 and CDR2: DFQATT and SNEGSKA (reference sequence). The V segment lost 3 bases and the J segment 5 bases; nucleotides outside the gene matches: 5. CDR3 loop: CSAREAGVETQYF. CDR3 in DNA: TGCAGTGCTAGGGAAGCGGGAGTGGAGACCCAGTACTTC.

The chain recombines TRBV18 with TRBJ2-6, with 7 positions matching TRBD1. Germline assignment: CDR1 KGHSH and CDR2 LQKENI. CDR3 length: 19 amino acids. The ends lost 5 bases at V and 0 bases at J; junction bases unmatched: 13. This CDR3 is CASSTAWGQFSSGANVLTF. CDR3 coding DNA: TGTGCCAGCTCAACCGCGTGGGGACAGTTTAGCTCTGGGGCCAACGTCCTGACTTTC.

The CDR3 bases are TGTGCCAGCAGTTACGGTATGCGGAGCGGCTACGAGCAGTACTTC. Residues: CASSYGMRSGYEQYF. The genes are TRBV6-5 and TRBJ2-7; D may be TRBD2 (5 bases). The CDR3 contains 15 residues. The V gene lost 2 bases and the J gene lost 3 bases, with 14 bases spanning the gap. Germline CDR1 and CDR2: MNHEY and SVGAGI.

J is TRBJ2-7 and V is TRBV4-1; unclear D gene. Germline CDR1 MGHRA, CDR2 YSYEKL. This CDR3 comprises 13 residues. Trimming removed 0 bases at V and 2 bases at J, with 5 bases between. This CDR3 is CASSQDLPYEQYF. CDR3 sequence (DNA): TGCGCCAGCAGCCAAGATTTACCCTACGAGCAGTACTTC.

The rearrangement joins TRBV6-5 to TRBJ1-1; a possible D gene is TRBD1 (6 bases). V shed 6 bases and J shed 5 bases, with 22 bases lying between them. The length of the CDR3 is 16 residues. Per the germline V gene, CDR1 is MNHEY and CDR2 is SVGAGI. DNA for the CDR3: TGTGCCAGCAGCGGGATTTGGGGGCGCGGGGGGACTGAAGCTTTCTTT. Amino acid sequence: CASSGIWGRGGTEAFF.

V and J are TRBV10-2 and TRBJ2-7, with a tentative D call TRBD2 (5 bases). The last part of the DNA fits TRBJ2-5 better; the J call may be wrong. CDR1 is WSHSY, CDR2 SAAADI, per germline. CDR3 length: 13 amino acids. CDR3 nucleotide sequence: TGCGCCAGCAGATTCGCTAGCCTGGAGACCCAGTACTTC. Translating it yields CASRFASLETQYF.

This clonotype has a count of ten or more. The rearrangement links TRBV29-1 to TRBJ1-5; D uncertain. V lost 4 bases to trimming and J lost 2 bases, with 6 bases between them. The germline V gene has CDR1 SQVTM and CDR2 ANQGSEA. The CDR3 consists of 12 residues. CDR3 in amino acids: CSVGGGNQPQHF. In DNA form, the CDR3 reads TGCAGCGTTGGGGGTGGCAATCAGCCCCAGCATTTT.

Only a few counts were recorded for this clonotype. The chain combines TRBV4-2 with TRBJ2-1; TRBD2 matches at 8 bases. The CDR3 totals 18 residues. Germline CDR1 is LGHNA and CDR2 is YNFKEQ. J gave up 1 base and V 0 bases, and 8 bases lay outside the gene matches. CDR3 sequence reads: CASSQEYDSGTSYNEQFF. CDR3 in DNA: TGTGCCAGCAGCCAAGAATATGATAGCGGGACTTCCTACAATGAGCAGTTCTTC.

The rearrangement links TRBV10-3 to TRBJ1-6; 7 bases are shared with TRBD1. The V gene's germline CDR1 is ENHRY and CDR2 SYGVKD. This CDR3 has 17 residues. The ends lost 0 bases at V and 7 bases at J; junction bases unmatched: 9. CDR3 nucleotide sequence: TGTGCCATCAGTGAGTCGACAGGGCTGAGCTGGAATTCACCCCTCCACTTT. This sequence encodes CAISESTGLSWNSPLHF.

Only a few counts were recorded for this clonotype. This chain links TRBV10-3 with TRBJ2-1, with D unresolved. CDR1 is ENHRY, CDR2 SYGVKD, per germline. This CDR3 is 15 amino acids long. V gave up 3 bases and J gave up 4 bases, with 13 bases separating them. CDR3 residues: CAISEASEMYNEQFF. The CDR3 coding sequence is TGTGCCATCAGTGAAGCCTCGGAGATGTACAATGAGCAGTTCTTC.

This chain uses TRBV20-1 with TRBJ2-1, with TRBD2 matching 8 bases. V shed 5 bases and J 13 bases; nucleotides not matched to a gene: 16. The V gene's germline CDR1 is DFQATT and CDR2 SNEGSKA (reference sequence). CDR3 length: 14 residues. The CDR3 sequence is CSAYRESGSAAQFF. The CDR3 DNA follows: TGCAGTGCTTACCGGGAAAGCGGGAGCGCGGCCCAGTTCTTC.